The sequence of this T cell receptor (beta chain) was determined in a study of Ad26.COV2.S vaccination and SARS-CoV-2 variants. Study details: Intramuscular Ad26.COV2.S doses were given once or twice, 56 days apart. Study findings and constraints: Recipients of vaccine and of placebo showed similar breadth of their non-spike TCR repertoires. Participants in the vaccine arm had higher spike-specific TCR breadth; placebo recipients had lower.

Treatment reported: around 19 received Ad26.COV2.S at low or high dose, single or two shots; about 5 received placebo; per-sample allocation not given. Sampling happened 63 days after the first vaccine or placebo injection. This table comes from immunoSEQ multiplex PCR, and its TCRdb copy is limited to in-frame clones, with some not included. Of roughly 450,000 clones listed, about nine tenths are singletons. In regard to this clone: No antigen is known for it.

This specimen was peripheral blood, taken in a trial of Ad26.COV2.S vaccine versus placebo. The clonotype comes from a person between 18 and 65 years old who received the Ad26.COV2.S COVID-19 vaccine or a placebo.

For the CDR3, the DNA is TGTGCCAGTAGTATAAGCGGGACAGGGGCCTACGAGCAGTACTTC. It translates to CASSISGTGAYEQYF. The rearrangement uses TRBV19 and TRBJ2-7, with 10 positions matching TRBD1. V lost 2 bases and J lost 2; bases outside the gene matches: 3. In germline, CDR1 is LNHDA, CDR2 SQIVND (reference sequence). The CDR3 length is 15 residues.